The source of this TCR beta chain is a study of blood T cells in healthy people across ages. Using a J-beta primer mix together with a sample-barcoded 5' primer, a second PCR was run for roughly 7 to 12 cycles. Every cDNA molecule bore a tag from a template-switch adaptor containing 12 random nucleotides. One entry per CDR3 protein, called by TCRdb with MiXCR from the 5' RACE reads. Of roughly 1.4 million distinct CDR3 sequences in the sample, roughly 60% were seen once. Regarding the study as a whole: Age showed a roughly linear inverse relationship with TCR beta diversity per million T cells.

Russia was home to the donors, healthy Caucasian individuals aged about 6 to 90. Germline CDR1 MGHDK, CDR2 SYGVNS. This CDR3 is built from 16 residues. Trimming cost V 5 bases and J 2 bases; bases outside gene matches: 8. As to this clonotype: The antigen is undetermined.

This chain connects TRBV25-1 to TRBJ2-2; the match to TRBD1 covers 7 bases. Sample: blood. The sequence was obtained from a man younger than 35 in good health. Here the CDR3 DNA reads TGTGCCAGCAGTAGGCCGACAGGGTTAAACACCGGGGAGCTGTTTTTT. Its translation: CASSRPTGLNTGELFF.